The present T cell receptor beta chain was sequenced within a study of OX40 agonist ivuxolimab in advanced cancers. Background on the whole study: Ivuxolimab was an agonistic, fully human IgG2 monoclonal antibody directed against OX40 (CD134), a costimulatory receptor. Intravenous ivuxolimab was administered to patients every 2 weeks at six dose levels: 0.01, 0.1, 0.3, 1.5, 3 and 10 mg/kg. Of the approximately 50 patients in dose escalation, some 20 had hepatocellular carcinoma, some 15 had melanoma, 9 had renal cell carcinoma and 9 had head and neck cancer. In the dose-escalation cohort, around four fifths of patients were male, and the mean age was roughly 60 years with a range of roughly 20 to 79. Prior anti-PD-1, anti-PD-L1 or anti-CTLA-4 therapy was permitted, and about two fifths of dose-escalation patients had received checkpoint inhibitors. Three dose-escalation patients achieved partial responses, one with hepatocellular carcinoma and two with cutaneous melanoma. The purpose of peripheral TCRbeta sequencing was to test whether ivuxolimab changed TCR sequence diversity and led to clonal T-cell expansion. The paper covers the monotherapy dose-escalation part of the phase I ivuxolimab trial, which included N ≈ 50 patients. Results the study describes overall, beyond this receptor: After ivuxolimab, expanded clones were on average more numerous among CD8+ T cells than among CD4+ T cells. Low levels of normalized T-cell clonal expansion were also seen in some patients who did not respond. The antigen specificity of the clonally expanded peripheral T cells was not determined. Partial responders in the 0.1-3.0 mg/kg groups had among the lowest normalized peripheral clonal expansion, especially among CD8+ T cells. At doses from 0.1 to 3.0 mg/kg, clonal expansion was seen in both CD4+ and CD8+ blood T cells between baseline and week 6.

For sequencing of the TCRbeta CDR3 region, genomic DNA was extracted from the sorted cells. The immunoSEQ Assay was used for sequencing of TCRbeta CDR3 regions. TCRdb retrieved this table from immuneACCESS and kept in-frame rearrangements only. Not all clones are present; in checked studies, unresolved V genes account for under half, and no reason is known for the remainder. The sample includes under 80,000 clones, with 89% observed a single time. In total, the top ten clones hold 15% to 20% of the sample. This clone has just one count. The antigen it binds to is not known. Base qualities are not at hand, and no much larger clone is one base apart. The CDR3, from cysteine to phenylalanine, totals 16 residues. Only the CDR3 DNA stays, 48 bases, in frame from base 1. Based on the germline V gene (reference sequence), the CDR1 and CDR2 sequences are LNHDA and SQIVND. Trimming costs V 6 bases and J 5 bases, and their ends lie 20 bases apart.

Patients with autoimmune disease history or receiving systemic immunosuppression were excluded from the trial. In every dose cohort, peripheral blood was drawn for TCR sequencing at baseline, cycle 4 day 1, and cycle 7 day 1. The samples were taken from a phase I, first-in-human, multicenter, open-label dose-escalation trial of ivuxolimab. Adults with locally advanced or metastatic head and neck squamous cell, hepatocellular, melanoma or renal cell carcinoma were enrolled in the trial. Before TCR sequencing, CD4+ T cells and CD8+ T cells were sorted from peripheral blood as separate populations. The sample consisted of CD4+ or CD8+ T cells sorted from blood, taken in a trial of the OX40 agonist ivuxolimab. Recombination linked TRBV19 to TRBJ1-5; the D gene is unclear. The TCR originated in an adult with an advanced solid tumor such as melanoma, head and neck, liver or kidney cancer. Here is the DNA: TGTGCCAGTAGGAAATATCAAAGCCCCCCGGATCAGCCCCAGCATTTT. Its translation is CASRKYQSPPDQPQHF. When the CDR3 is completed using the reference TRBV19 and TRBJ1-5 genes on either side, the full variable domain is DGGITQSPKYLFRKEGQNVTLSCEQNLNHDAMYWYRQDPGQGLRLIYYSQIVNDFQKGDIAEGYSVSREKKESFPLTVTSAQKNPTAFYLCASRKYQSPPDQPQHFGDGTRLSIL.